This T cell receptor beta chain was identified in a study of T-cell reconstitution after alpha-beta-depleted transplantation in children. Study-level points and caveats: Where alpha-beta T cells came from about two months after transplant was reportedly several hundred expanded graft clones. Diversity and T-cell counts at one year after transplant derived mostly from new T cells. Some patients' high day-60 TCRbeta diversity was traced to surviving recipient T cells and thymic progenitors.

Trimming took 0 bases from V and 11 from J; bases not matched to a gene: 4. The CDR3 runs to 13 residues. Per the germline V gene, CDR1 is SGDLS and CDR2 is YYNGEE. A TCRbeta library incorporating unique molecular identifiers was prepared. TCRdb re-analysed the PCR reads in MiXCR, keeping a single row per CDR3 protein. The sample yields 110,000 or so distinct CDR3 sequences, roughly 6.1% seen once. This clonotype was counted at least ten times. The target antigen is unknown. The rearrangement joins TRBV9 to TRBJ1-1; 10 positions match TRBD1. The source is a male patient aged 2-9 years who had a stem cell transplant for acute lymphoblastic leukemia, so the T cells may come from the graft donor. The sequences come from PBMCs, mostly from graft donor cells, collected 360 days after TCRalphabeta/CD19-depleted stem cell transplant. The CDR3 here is CASSVGTGGAAFF. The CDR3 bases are TGTGCCAGCAGCGTAGGGACAGGGGGTGCTGCTTTCTTT.